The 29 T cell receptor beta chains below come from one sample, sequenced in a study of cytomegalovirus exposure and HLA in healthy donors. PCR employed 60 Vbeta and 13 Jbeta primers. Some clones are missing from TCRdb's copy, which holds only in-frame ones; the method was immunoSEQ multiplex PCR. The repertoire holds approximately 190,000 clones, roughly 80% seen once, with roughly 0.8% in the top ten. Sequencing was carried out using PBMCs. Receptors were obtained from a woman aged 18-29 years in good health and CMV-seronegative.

The CDR3 sequence is CASSLRDRVNTEAFF. The DNA of the CDR3 is TGTGCCAGCAGCCTAAGAGACAGGGTGAACACTGAAGCTTTCTTT. V is TRBV7-9 and J is TRBJ1-1; 7 bases map to TRBD1. Losses at the gene ends were 5 bases for V and 0 bases for J; bases not matched to a gene: 6. Looked up from germline, CDR1 is SEHNR and CDR2 is FQNEAQ (reference sequence). The CDR3 totals 15 residues. The full variable domain, completed using reference TRBV7-9 and TRBJ1-1, is DTGVSQNPRHKITKRGQNVTFRCDPISEHNRLYWYRQTLGQGPEFLTYFQNEAQLEKSRLLSDRFSAERPKGSFSTLEIQRTEQGDSAMYLCASSLRDRVNTEAFFGQGTRLTVV.

This CDR3 is CASSIHTDTQYF. The CDR3 DNA follows: TGTGCCAGTAGTATCCATACTGATACGCAGTATTTT. The V gene is TRBV19, the J gene TRBJ2-3; D remains ambiguous. The ends were cut back, 3 bases at V and 6 bases at J, with 7 bases in the middle. Germline values: CDR1 LNHDA, CDR2 SQIVND (reference sequence). There are 12 residues in the CDR3.

CDR3 nucleotides: TGTGCCAGCAGTTTACCCAGGGCAAATGAAAAACTGTTTTTT. The encoded protein is CASSLPRANEKLFF. The gene calls are TRBV28 and TRBJ1-4; a weak D match, TRBD1 (5 bases). The CDR3 runs to 14 residues. V was cut by 2 bases and J by 5 bases, with 9 bases left in between. Germline loops: CDR1 MDHEN, CDR2 SYDVKM. The complete variable domain, with remaining parts taken from reference TRBV28 and TRBJ1-4, reads DVKVTQSSRYLVKRTGEKVFLECVQDMDHENMFWYRQDPGLGLRLIYFSYDVKMKEKGDIPEGYSVSREKKERFSLILESASTNQTSMYLCASSLPRANEKLFFGSGTQLSVL.

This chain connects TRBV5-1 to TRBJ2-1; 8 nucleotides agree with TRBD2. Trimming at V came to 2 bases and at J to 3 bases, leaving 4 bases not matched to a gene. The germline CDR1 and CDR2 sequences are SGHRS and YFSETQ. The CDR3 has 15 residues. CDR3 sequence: CASSFGGEFYNEQFF. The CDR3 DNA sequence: TGCGCCAGCAGCTTCGGGGGGGAGTTCTACAATGAGCAGTTCTTC.

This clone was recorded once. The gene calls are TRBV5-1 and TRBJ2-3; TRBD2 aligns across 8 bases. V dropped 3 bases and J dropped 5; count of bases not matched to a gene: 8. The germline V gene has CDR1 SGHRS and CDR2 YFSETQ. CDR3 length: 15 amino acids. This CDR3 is CASSSSGGPGDTQYF. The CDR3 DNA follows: TGCGCCAGCAGCTCTTCGGGAGGGCCTGGAGATACGCAGTATTTT.

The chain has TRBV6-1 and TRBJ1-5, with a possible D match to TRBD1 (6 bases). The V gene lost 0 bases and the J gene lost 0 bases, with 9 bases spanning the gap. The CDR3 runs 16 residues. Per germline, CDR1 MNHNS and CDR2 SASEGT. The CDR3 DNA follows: TGTGCCAGCAGTGAAGCTGACAGGTATAGCAATCAGCCCCAGCATTTT. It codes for CASSEADRYSNQPQHF.

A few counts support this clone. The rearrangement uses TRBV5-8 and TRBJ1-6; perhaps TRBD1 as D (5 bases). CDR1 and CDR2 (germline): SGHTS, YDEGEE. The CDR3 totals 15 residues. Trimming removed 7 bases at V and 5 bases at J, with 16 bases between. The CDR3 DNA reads TGTGCCAGCCCAGCTTATAGGGGTGATAATTCACCCCTCCACTTT. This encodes CASPAYRGDNSPLHF.

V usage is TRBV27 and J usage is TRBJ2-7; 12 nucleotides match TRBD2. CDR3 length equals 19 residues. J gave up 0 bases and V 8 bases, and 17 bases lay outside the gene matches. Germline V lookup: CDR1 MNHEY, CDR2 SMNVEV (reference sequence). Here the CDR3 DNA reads TGTGCCAGCCCAACCCCGGGGGGCGGACTAGCGGGATCCTCCTACGAGCAGTACTTC. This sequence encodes CASPTPGGGLAGSSYEQYF.

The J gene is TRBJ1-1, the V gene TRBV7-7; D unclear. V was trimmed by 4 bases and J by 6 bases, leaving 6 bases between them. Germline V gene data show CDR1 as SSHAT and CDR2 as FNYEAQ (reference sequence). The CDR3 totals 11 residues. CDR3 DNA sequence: TGTGCCAGCAGCTCGGTCGCTGAAGCTTTCTTT. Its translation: CASSSVAEAFF.

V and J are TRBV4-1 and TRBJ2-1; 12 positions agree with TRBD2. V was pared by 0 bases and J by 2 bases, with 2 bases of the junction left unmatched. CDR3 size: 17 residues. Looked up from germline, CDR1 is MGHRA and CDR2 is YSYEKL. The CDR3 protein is CASSQETSGRPYNEQFF. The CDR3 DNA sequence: TGCGCCAGCAGCCAAGAGACTAGCGGGAGACCCTACAATGAGCAGTTCTTC.

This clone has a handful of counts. CDR3 region: CASSLSPGLVTDTQYF. As DNA, the CDR3 is TGTGCCAGCAGCTTGTCCCCGGGACTAGTAACAGATACGCAGTATTTT. V and J are TRBV11-2 and TRBJ2-3, with 8 bases identical to TRBD2. Germline V gene sequence: CDR1 SGHAT, CDR2 FQNNGV. This CDR3 has 16 amino acids. With V trimmed by 3 bases and J by 3 bases, 8 bases remained unmatched.

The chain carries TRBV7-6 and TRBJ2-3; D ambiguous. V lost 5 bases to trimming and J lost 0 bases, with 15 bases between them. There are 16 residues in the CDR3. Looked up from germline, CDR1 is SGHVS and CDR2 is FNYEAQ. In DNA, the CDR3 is TGTGCCAGCAGCCCCACGGCGACACGGAGCACAGATACGCAGTATTTT. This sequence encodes CASSPTATRSTDTQYF.

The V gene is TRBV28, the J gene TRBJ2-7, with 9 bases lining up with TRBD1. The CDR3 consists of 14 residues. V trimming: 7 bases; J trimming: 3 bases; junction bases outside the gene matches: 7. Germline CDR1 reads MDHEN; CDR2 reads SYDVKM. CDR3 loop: CASTGGDRVYEQYF. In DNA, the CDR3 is TGTGCCAGCACCGGTGGGGACAGGGTCTACGAGCAGTACTTC.

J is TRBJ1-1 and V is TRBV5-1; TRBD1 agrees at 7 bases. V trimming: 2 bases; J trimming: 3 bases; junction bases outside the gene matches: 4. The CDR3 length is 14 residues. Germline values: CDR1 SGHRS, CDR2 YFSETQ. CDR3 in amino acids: CASSFRQGHTEAFF. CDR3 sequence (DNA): TGCGCCAGCAGCTTTAGACAGGGCCACACTGAAGCTTTCTTT.

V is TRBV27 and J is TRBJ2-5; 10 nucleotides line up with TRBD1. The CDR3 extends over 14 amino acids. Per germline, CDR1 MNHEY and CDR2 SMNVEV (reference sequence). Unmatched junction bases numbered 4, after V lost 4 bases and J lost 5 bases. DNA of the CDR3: TGTGCCAGCAGTTCGGGACAGGGGAGGGAGACCCAGTACTTC. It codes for CASSSGQGRETQYF.

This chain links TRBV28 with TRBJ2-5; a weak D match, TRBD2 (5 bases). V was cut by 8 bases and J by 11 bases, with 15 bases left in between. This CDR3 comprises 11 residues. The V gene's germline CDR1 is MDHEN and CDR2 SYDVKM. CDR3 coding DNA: TGTGCCAGCGGCGTACTGGGAGAGCAGTACTTC. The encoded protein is CASGVLGEQYF.

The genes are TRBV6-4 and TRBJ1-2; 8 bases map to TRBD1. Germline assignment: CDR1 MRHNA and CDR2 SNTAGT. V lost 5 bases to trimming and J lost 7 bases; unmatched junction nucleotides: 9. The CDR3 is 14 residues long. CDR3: CASSPTGAPFGYTF. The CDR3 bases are TGTGCCAGCAGTCCGACAGGGGCCCCGTTTGGCTACACCTTC.

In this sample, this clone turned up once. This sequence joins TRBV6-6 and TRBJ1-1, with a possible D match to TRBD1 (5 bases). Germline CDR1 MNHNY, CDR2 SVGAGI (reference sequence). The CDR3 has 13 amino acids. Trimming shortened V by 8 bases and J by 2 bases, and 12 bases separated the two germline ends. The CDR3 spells CASQRTGNTEAFF. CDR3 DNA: TGTGCCAGCCAGAGAACAGGAAACACTGAAGCTTTCTTT.

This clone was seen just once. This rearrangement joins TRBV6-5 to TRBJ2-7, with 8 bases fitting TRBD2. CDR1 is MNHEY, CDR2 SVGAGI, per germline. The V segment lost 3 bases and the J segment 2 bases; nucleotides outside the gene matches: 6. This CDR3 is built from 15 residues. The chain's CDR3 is CASSYRPGGAYEQYF. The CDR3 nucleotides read TGTGCCAGCAGTTATCGTCCCGGGGGGGCCTACGAGCAGTACTTC.

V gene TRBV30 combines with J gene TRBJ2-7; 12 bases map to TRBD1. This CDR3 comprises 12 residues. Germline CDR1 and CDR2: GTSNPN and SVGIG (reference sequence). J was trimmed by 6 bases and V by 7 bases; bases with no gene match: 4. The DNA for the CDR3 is TGTGCCTCGGGACAGGGGGCTGGCGAGCAGTACTTC. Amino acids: CASGQGAGEQYF.

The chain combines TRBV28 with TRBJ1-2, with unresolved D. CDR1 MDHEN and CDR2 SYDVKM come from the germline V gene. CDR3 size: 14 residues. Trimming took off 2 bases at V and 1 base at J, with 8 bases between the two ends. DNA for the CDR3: TGTGCCAGCAGTTTAGTTTCACTTAACTATGGCTACACCTTC. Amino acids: CASSLVSLNYGYTF.

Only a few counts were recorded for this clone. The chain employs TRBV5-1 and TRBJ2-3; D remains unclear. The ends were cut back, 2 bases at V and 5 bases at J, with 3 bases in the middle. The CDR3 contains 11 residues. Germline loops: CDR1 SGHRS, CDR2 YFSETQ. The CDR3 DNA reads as TGCGCCAGCAGCTTTAAAGATACGCAGTATTTT. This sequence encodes CASSFKDTQYF.

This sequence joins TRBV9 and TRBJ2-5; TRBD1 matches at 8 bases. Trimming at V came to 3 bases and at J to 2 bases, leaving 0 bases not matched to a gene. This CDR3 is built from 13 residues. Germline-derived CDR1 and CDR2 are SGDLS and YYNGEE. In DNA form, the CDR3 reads TGTGCCAGCAGCGGGACAGGGCAAGAGACCCAGTACTTC. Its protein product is CASSGTGQETQYF.

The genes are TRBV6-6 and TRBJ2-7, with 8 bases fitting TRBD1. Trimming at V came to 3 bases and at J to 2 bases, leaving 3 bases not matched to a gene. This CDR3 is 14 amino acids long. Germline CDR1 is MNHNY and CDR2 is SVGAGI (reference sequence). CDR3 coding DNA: TGTGCCAGCAGTTATACAGGGGGTCCCTACGAGCAGTACTTC. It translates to CASSYTGGPYEQYF.

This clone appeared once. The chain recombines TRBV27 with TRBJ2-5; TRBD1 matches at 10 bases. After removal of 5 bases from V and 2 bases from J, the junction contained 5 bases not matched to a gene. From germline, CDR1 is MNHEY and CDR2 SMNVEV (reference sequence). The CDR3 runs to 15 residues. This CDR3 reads CASSTPGQGQETQYF. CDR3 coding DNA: TGTGCCAGCAGTACACCGGGACAGGGGCAAGAGACCCAGTACTTC.

CDR3 sequence (DNA): TGCGCCAGCAGCGAGGGACTAGGTCTAAGAAAGGGCACCGGGGAGCTGTTTTTT. Translated, it gives CASSEGLGLRKGTGELFF. The rearrangement links TRBV5-1 to TRBJ2-2, with TRBD2 identical over 8 bases. Germline trimming cut 4 bases from V and 4 bases from J; bases unmatched to any gene: 15. There are 18 residues in the CDR3. CDR1 and CDR2 from the germline V gene are SGHRS and YFSETQ.

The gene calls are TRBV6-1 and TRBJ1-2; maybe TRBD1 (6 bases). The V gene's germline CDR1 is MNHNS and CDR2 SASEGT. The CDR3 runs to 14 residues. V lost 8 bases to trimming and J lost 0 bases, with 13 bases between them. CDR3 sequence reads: CASCRDTTNYGYTF. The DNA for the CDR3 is TGTGCCAGCTGCCGGGACACCACTAACTATGGCTACACCTTC.

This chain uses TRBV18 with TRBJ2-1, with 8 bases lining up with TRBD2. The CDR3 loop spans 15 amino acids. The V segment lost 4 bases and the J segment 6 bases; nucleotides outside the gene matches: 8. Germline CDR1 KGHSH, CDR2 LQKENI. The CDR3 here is CASSQSGGPSNEQFF. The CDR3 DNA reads TGTGCCAGCTCACAATCGGGAGGGCCGAGCAATGAGCAGTTCTTC. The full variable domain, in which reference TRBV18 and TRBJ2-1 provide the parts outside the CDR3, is NAGVMQNPRHLVRRRGQEARLRCSPMKGHSHVYWYRQLPEEGLKFMVYLQKENIIDESGMPKERFSAEFPKEGPSILRIQQVVRGDSAAYFCASSQSGGPSNEQFFGPGTRLTVL.

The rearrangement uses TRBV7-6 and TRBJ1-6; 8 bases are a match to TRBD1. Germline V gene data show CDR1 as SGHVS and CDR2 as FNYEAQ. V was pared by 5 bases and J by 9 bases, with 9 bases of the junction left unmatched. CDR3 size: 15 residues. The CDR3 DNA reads TGTGCCAGCAGCATCGGACAGGGTACCGGTTCACCCCTCCACTTT. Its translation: CASSIGQGTGSPLHF.